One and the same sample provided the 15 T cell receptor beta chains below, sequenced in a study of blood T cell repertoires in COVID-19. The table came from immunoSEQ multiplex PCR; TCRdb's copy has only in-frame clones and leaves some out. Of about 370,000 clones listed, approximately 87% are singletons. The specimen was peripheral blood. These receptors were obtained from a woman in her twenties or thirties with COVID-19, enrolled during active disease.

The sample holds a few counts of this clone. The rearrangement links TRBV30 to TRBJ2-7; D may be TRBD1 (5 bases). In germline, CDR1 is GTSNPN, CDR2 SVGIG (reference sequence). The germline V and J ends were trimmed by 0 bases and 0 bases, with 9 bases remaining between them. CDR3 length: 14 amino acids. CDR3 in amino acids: CAWSVGADSYEQYF. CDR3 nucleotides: TGTGCCTGGAGTGTAGGGGCAGACTCCTACGAGCAGTACTTC.

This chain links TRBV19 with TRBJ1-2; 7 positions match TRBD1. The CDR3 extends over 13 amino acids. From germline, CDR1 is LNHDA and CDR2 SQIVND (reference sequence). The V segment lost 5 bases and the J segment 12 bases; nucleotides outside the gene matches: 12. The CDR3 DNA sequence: TGTGCCAGTAGTCCTACAGGGGAAAGAGGAGACACCTTC. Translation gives CASSPTGERGDTF.

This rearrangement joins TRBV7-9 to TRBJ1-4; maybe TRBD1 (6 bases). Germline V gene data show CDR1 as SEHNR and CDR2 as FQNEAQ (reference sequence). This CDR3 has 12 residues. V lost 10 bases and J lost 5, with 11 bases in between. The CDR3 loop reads CATGQGNEKLFF. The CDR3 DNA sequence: TGTGCCACCGGGCAGGGGAATGAAAAACTGTTTTTT.

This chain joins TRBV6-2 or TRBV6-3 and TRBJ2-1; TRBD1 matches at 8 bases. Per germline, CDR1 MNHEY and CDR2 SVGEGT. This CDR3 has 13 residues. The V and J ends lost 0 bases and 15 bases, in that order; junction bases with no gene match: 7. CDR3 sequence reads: CASSYSQGEVLFF. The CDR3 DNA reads TGTGCCAGCAGTTACTCACAGGGGGAAGTTCTGTTCTTC.

Here the CDR3 reads CATSAWGRYSNQPQHF. DNA for the CDR3: TGTGCCACCAGCGCCTGGGGCAGGTATAGCAATCAGCCCCAGCATTTT. The rearrangement joins TRBV15 to TRBJ1-5, with TRBD1 as a possible D gene (5 bases). The CDR3 spans 16 residues. The V end was cut by 5 bases, the J end by 0 bases, with 14 bases between. Germline V gene lookup returns CDR1 LNHNV and CDR2 YYDKDF (reference sequence).

CDR3 region: CASSLAFAPGHTGELFF. As DNA, the CDR3 is TGCGCCAGCAGCTTGGCCTTCGCGCCCGGTCACACCGGGGAGCTGTTTTTT. This chain connects TRBV5-1 to TRBJ2-2; D ambiguous. Trimming left V 0 bases short and J 3 bases short, with 15 bases between. Germline CDR1 reads SGHRS; CDR2 reads YFSETQ. This CDR3 contains 17 residues.

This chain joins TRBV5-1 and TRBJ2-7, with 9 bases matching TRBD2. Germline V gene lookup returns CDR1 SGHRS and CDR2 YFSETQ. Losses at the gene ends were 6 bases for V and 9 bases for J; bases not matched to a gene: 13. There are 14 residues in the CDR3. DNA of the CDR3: TGCGCCAGCAACCAAGGAAGACTAGCGGACGGGCAGTACTTC. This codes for CASNQGRLADGQYF.

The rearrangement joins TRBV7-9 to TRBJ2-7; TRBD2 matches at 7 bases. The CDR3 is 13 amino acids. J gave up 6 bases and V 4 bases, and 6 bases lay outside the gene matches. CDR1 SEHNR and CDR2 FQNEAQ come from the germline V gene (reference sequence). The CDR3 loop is CASSSLTSAEQYF. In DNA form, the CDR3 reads TGTGCCAGCAGCTCCCTCACTAGCGCCGAGCAGTACTTC.

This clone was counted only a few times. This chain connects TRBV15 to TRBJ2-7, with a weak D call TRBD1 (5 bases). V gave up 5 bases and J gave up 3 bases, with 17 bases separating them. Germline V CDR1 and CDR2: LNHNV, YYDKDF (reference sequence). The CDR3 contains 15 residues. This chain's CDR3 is CATSGQQAASYEQYF. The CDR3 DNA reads TGTGCCACCAGCGGCCAACAGGCAGCAAGCTACGAGCAGTACTTC.

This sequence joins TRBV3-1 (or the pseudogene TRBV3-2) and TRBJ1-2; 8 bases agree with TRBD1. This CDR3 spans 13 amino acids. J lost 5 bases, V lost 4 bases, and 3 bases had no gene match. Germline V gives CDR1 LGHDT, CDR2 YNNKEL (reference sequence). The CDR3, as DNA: TGTGCCAGCAGCCGGGACAGGTCTTATGGCTACACCTTC. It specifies CASSRDRSYGYTF.

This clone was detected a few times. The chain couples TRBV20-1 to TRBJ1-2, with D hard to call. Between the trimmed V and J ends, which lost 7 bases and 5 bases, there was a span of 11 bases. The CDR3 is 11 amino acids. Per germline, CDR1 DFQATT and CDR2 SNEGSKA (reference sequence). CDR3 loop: CSGFGVYGYTF. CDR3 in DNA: TGCAGTGGGTTTGGAGTTTATGGCTACACCTTC.

CDR3 coding DNA: TGTGCCTGGAGTGTACGCGGACCCTGGACAGGGAACTACGAGCAGTACTTC. Protein product: CAWSVRGPWTGNYEQYF. The rearrangement links TRBV30 to TRBJ2-7, with TRBD1 matching 8 bases. CDR3 length equals 17 residues. V was pared by 0 bases and J by 3 bases, with 13 bases of the junction left unmatched. Germline CDR1 reads GTSNPN; CDR2 reads SVGIG (reference sequence). Supplemented by reference TRBV30 and TRBJ2-7, the full variable domain reads SQTIHQWPATLVQPVGSPLSLECTVEGTSNPNLYWYRQAAGRGLQLLFYSVGIGQISSEVPQNLSASRPQDRQFILSSKKLLLSDSGFYLCAWSVRGPWTGNYEQYFGPGTRLTVT.

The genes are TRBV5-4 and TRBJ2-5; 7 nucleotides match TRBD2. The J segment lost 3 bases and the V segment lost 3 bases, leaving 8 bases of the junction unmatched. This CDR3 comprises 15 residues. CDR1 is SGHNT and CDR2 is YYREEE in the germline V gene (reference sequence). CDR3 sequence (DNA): TGTGCCAGCAGCTCCCAGGGCGGGGGTGAAGAGACCCAGTACTTC. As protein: CASSSQGGGEETQYF.

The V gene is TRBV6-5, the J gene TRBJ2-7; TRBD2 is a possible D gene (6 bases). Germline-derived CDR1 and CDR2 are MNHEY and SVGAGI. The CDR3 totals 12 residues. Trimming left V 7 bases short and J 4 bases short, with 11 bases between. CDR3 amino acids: CASKGGSYEQYF. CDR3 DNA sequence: TGTGCCAGCAAAGGAGGGTCGTACGAGCAGTACTTC.

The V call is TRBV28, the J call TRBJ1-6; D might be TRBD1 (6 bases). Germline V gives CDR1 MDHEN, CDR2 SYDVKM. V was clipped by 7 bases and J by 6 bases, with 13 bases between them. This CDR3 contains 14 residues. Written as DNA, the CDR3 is TGTGCCAGCATGGGGGGGGCCTCTAATTCACCCCTCCACTTT. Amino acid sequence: CASMGGASNSPLHF.